These 16 T cell receptor beta chains were sequenced from one sample in a study of shared clonotypes between healthy human individuals. Some clones are missing from TCRdb's copy, which holds only in-frame ones; the method was immunoSEQ multiplex PCR. The sample shows around 1,900,000 clones, 90% to 95% of them seen only once. Naive CD8 cells lacked CD45RO and underwent positive selection for CCR7, leaving out terminally differentiated effector memory CD45RA+ cells. Sequencing used naive CD8+ T cells from PBMCs. The receptors here all came from a man aged 18-30 years in good health. Some clones in this sample may be carry-over from other donors' samples.

The chain recombines TRBV27 with TRBJ1-2; D may be TRBD1 (5 bases). The CDR3 totals 15 residues. V was trimmed by 4 bases and J by 4 bases, leaving 16 bases between them. CDR1 is MNHEY and CDR2 is SMNVEV in the germline V gene (reference sequence). The DNA of the CDR3 is TGTGCCAGCAGTTCAATCACAGGAGACCGCTATGGCTACACCTTC. Translation: CASSSITGDRYGYTF.

V is TRBV7-9 and J is TRBJ2-3; 8 bases are shared with TRBD2. V lost 5 bases to trimming and J lost 3 bases; unmatched junction nucleotides: 7. Germline V gene data show CDR1 as SEHNR and CDR2 as FQNEAQ (reference sequence). CDR3 length: 15 residues. Here the CDR3 reads CASSAGSGSTDTQYF. Written as DNA, the CDR3 is TGTGCCAGCAGCGCCGGGAGCGGGAGTACAGATACGCAGTATTTT.

J is TRBJ1-4 and V is TRBV18, with 10 bases lining up with TRBD1. Germline V gene sequence: CDR1 KGHSH, CDR2 LQKENI. J gave up 8 bases and V 2 bases, and 14 bases lay outside the gene matches. The CDR3 loop spans 18 amino acids. CDR3 DNA: TGTGCCAGCTCACCATACAACCCTTCCGGGACAGGGGACGAAAAACTGTTTTTT. This codes for CASSPYNPSGTGDEKLFF.

The chain joins TRBV28 to TRBJ2-3; 12 bases are shared with TRBD1. Trimming at V came to 6 bases and at J to 4 bases, leaving 5 bases not matched to a gene. Germline V gene data show CDR1 as MDHEN and CDR2 as SYDVKM. The CDR3 has 15 residues. The CDR3 sequence: CASSRGTGGPDTQYF. For the CDR3, the DNA is TGTGCCAGCAGCCGTGGGACAGGGGGCCCAGATACGCAGTATTTT. Full variable domain (outside the CDR3, taken from reference TRBV28 and TRBJ2-3): DVKVTQSSRYLVKRTGEKVFLECVQDMDHENMFWYRQDPGLGLRLIYFSYDVKMKEKGDIPEGYSVSREKKERFSLILESASTNQTSMYLCASSRGTGGPDTQYFGPGTRLTVL.

This clone was found once. The CDR3 loop is CASSLGPGGTEAFF. DNA for the CDR3: TGTGCCAGCAGCTTGGGCCCCGGCGGGACTGAAGCTTTCTTT. The chain couples TRBV5-6 to TRBJ1-1; no definite D call. Deletions cut 0 bases from V and 5 bases from J, with 11 bases between. The CDR3 has 14 amino acids. Germline CDR1 is SGHDT and CDR2 is YYEEEE.

The chain combines TRBV28 with TRBJ2-7; 13 bases align to TRBD2. CDR1 and CDR2 (germline): MDHEN, SYDVKM. This CDR3 is 18 amino acids long. The trim removed 3 bases at V and 2 bases at J, leaving 10 bases unmatched. CDR3 sequence reads: CASSFWTSGSKVTYEQYF. CDR3 nucleotides: TGTGCCAGCAGTTTTTGGACTAGCGGGAGTAAAGTGACCTACGAGCAGTACTTC.

The chain couples TRBV9 to TRBJ2-5; 7 nucleotides match TRBD2. Germline CDR1 is SGDLS and CDR2 is YYNGEE. There are 14 residues in the CDR3. V lost 3 bases to trimming and J lost 5 bases; unmatched junction nucleotides: 7. For the CDR3, the DNA is TGTGCCAGCAGCGACGGGAGGCGGACGGAGACCCAGTACTTC. Translated, it gives CASSDGRRTETQYF.

Comments on this clone: Other DNA sequences from this sample encode an identical CDR3 as well. This chain uses TRBV27 with TRBJ2-1, with 13 positions matching TRBD2. After removal of 5 bases from V and 7 bases from J, the junction contained 5 bases not matched to a gene. Germline V gives CDR1 MNHEY, CDR2 SMNVEV (reference sequence). The CDR3 sequence is 15 residues long. This chain's CDR3 is CASSPGTSGINEQFF. Here the CDR3 DNA reads TGTGCCAGCAGTCCGGGGACTAGCGGGATAAATGAGCAGTTCTTC.

The chain employs TRBV19 and TRBJ1-5; the D gene is possibly TRBD1 (5 bases). The CDR3 length is 15 residues. CDR1 LNHDA and CDR2 SQIVND come from the germline V gene (reference sequence). The ends were cut back, 0 bases at V and 7 bases at J, with 13 bases in the middle. The CDR3 loop reads CASSIDGREGQPQHF. The CDR3 DNA reads TGTGCCAGTAGTATAGATGGCAGGGAAGGCCAGCCCCAGCATTTT.

This sequence joins TRBV6-5 and TRBJ2-7, with D possibly TRBD1 on 5 matching bases. Germline V gives CDR1 MNHEY, CDR2 SVGAGI. V lost 8 bases and J 6 bases, leaving 17 bases between the germline ends. This CDR3 region has 13 residues. CDR3 sequence reads: CASGKGPSVEQYF. The CDR3 DNA reads as TGTGCCAGCGGAAAGGGGCCTTCGGTCGAGCAGTACTTC.

V usage is TRBV7-9 and J usage is TRBJ2-1; TRBD2 might be the D (5 bases). V lost 5 bases, J lost 5 bases, and 16 bases lay in between. Germline values: CDR1 SEHNR, CDR2 FQNEAQ (reference sequence). This CDR3 is built from 15 residues. Here the CDR3 DNA reads TGTGCCAGCAGCATCTCGGCGGGTATCAACAATGAGCAGTTCTTC. Protein: CASSISAGINNEQFF.

The V call is TRBV11-1, the J call TRBJ1-1; D possibly corresponds to TRBD1 (5 bases). CDR1 and CDR2 (germline): SGHAT, FQDESV (reference sequence). The ends were cut back, 8 bases at V and 4 bases at J, with 8 bases in the middle. This CDR3 is 11 amino acids long. The CDR3 protein is CASRQGTEAFF. CDR3 bases: TGTGCCAGCCGGCAGGGCACTGAAGCTTTCTTT.

The chain carries TRBV27 and TRBJ1-5; 10 bases fit TRBD1. Germline V gene lookup returns CDR1 MNHEY and CDR2 SMNVEV (reference sequence). CDR3 length: 18 residues. V shed 3 bases and J 0 bases; nucleotides not matched to a gene: 8. This CDR3 is CASSLFGTGAYSNQPQHF. CDR3 sequence (DNA): TGTGCCAGCAGTTTGTTCGGGACAGGGGCTTATAGCAATCAGCCCCAGCATTTT.

The CDR3 sequence: CASGVTSYNEQFF. DNA for the CDR3: TGTGCCAGCGGTGTGACTTCCTACAATGAGCAGTTCTTC. The gene calls are TRBV6-5 and TRBJ2-1; D unclear. The CDR3 runs to 13 residues. V lost 8 bases and J lost 1, with 9 bases in between. CDR1 and CDR2 (germline): MNHEY, SVGAGI.

V usage is TRBV6-6 and J usage is TRBJ1-2; D may be TRBD1 (5 bases). Trimming shortened V by 1 base and J by 3 bases, and 12 bases separated the two germline ends. From germline, CDR1 is MNHNY and CDR2 SVGAGI (reference sequence). This CDR3 is built from 15 residues. In DNA form, the CDR3 reads TGTGCCAGCAGTTACTTGGCACCGGGGGACTATGGCTACACCTTC. Residues: CASSYLAPGDYGYTF.

V gene TRBV7-9 combines with J gene TRBJ2-7, with D possibly called TRBD1 or TRBD2 (6 bases each). This CDR3 is built from 17 residues. Germline V lookup: CDR1 SEHNR, CDR2 FQNEAQ (reference sequence). Between the trimmed V and J ends, which lost 2 bases and 2 bases, there was a span of 19 bases. This CDR3 reads CASSLIGGSTATYEQYF. DNA for the CDR3: TGTGCCAGCAGCTTAATAGGGGGGAGTACCGCAACCTACGAGCAGTACTTC.